The present T cell receptor beta chain was sequenced within a study of T cell repertoires in cytomegalovirus infection. Study summary: It can be stated that public TCR beta signatures indicated CMV infection as well as a matching HLA type. Study conclusions and caveats: It was HLA-C-restricted CMV-specific TCR beta clonotypes that dominated the response ex vivo. The study identified carriers of CMV plus the relevant HLA from cumulative public TCR beta family frequency.

V trimming: 3 bases; J trimming: 5 bases; junction bases outside the gene matches: 3. This CDR3 has 16 amino acids. Germline V lookup: CDR1 SGDLS, CDR2 YYNGEE. On this clonotype itself: Antigen: not known.

In TCRdb, the reads were re-called with MiXCR into one record per CDR3 protein. The sample lists about 260,000 distinct CDR3 sequences; roughly 13% were seen once. This receptor was taken from a human donor in good health (CMV status not recorded). Some clones in this sample may be carry-over from other donors' samples. The chain is built from TRBV9 and TRBJ2-2; TRBD2 matches 14 bases. The material sequenced was PBMCs. CDR3 loop: CASSGGLAGGTGELFF. The DNA of the CDR3 is TGTGCCAGCAGCGGTGGACTAGCGGGAGGAACCGGGGAGCTGTTTTTT.